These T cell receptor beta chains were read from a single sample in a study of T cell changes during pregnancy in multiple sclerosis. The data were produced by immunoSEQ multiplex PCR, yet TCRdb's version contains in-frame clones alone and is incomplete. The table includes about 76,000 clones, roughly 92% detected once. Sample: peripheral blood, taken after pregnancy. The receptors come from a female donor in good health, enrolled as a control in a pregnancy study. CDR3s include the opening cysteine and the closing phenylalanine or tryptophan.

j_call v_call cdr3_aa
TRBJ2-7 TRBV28 CATGTAGTSYEQYF
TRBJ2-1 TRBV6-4 CASSDETGLNEQFF
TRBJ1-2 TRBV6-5 CASTNLQGALYGYTF
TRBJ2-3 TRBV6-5 CASNRGVGTDTQYF
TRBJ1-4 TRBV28 CASSSPPGPGDGEKLFF
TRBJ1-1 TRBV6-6 CASSPIGGTEAFF
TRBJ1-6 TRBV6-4 CASQQGAAHNSPLHF
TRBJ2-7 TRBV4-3 CASSQDWPGQSSYEQYF
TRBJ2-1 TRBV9 CASSVLRTSGSGDPYNEQFF
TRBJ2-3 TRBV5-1 CASSLMDKDTQYF
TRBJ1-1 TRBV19 CASSIPRQGANTEAFF
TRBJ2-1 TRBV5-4 CASSSLDRGNEQFF
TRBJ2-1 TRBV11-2 CASSLLAGGPYEQFF
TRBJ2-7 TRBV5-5 CASSLVTSGRSEQYF
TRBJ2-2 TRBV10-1 CASSESWTGFTGELFF
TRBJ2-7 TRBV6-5 CASSYSGTGFYEQYF
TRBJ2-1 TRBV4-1 CASSQDDGGQFF
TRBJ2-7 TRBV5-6 CASSYGQGDEQYF
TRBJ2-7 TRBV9 CASSISGSQYEQYF
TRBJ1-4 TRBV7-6 CASSLGTGQGLGEKLFF
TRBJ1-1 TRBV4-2 CASRGTRKGNTEAFF
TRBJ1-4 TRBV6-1 CASSEDGGGRSNEKLFF
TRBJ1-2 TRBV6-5 CASSDRRGFGYTF
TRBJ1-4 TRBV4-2 CASSKGDRDIGLFF
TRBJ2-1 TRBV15 CATSRDGGTGGNEQFF
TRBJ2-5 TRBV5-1 CASSLAVARETQYF
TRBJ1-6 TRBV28 CASSFGAISYNSPLHF
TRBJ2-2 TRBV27 CASSLFFNTGELFF
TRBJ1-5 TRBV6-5 CASSYPRYPQHF
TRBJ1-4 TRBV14 CASSHTPGQGPEKLFF
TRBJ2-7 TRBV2 CASSRTGAEQYF
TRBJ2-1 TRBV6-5 CASSSLAEVNEQFF
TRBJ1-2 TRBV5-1 CASSLEAGGYGYTF
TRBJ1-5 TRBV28 CASSLAVSNQPQHF
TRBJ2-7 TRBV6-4 CASSFGGEQYF
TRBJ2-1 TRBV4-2 CASSQDGLAVDNEQFF
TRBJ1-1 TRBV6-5 CASSYLTGGGYTEAFF
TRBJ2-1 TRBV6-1 CASSEGQGVYNEQFF
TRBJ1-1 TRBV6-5 CASSVRNTEAFF
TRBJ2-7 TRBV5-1 CASSLARDSGTYEQYF
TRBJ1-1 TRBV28 CASSPTARNTEAFF
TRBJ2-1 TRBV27 CASSITGYTSYNEQFF
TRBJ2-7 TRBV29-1 CSVETGQIFHEQYF
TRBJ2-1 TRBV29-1 CSVLPSGEIAYNEQFF
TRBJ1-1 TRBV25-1 CASRDRSFDTEAFF
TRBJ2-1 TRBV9 CASSVGTSGYNEQFF
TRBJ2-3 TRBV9 CASSPTPDTQYF
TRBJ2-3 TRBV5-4 CASSPSGNRGTDTQYF
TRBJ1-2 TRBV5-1 CASSLERTVMDGYTF
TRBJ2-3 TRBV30 CAWSVTGTGADTQYF
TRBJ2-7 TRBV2 CASSVDRAVYEQYF
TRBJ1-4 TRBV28 CASTSWQGSEKLFF
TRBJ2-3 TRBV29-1 CSVVSSSTDTQYF
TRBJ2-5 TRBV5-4 CASSSPTSPPETQYF
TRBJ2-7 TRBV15 CATSRASFDEQYF
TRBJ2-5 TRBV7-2 CASSFSTGGIETQYF
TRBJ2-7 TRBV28 CASSSGVYGSYEQYF
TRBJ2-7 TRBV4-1 CASSQDRMTSGTEQYF
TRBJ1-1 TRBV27 CASSLSTGILTEAFF
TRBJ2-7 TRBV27 CASSYYGLVGEQYF